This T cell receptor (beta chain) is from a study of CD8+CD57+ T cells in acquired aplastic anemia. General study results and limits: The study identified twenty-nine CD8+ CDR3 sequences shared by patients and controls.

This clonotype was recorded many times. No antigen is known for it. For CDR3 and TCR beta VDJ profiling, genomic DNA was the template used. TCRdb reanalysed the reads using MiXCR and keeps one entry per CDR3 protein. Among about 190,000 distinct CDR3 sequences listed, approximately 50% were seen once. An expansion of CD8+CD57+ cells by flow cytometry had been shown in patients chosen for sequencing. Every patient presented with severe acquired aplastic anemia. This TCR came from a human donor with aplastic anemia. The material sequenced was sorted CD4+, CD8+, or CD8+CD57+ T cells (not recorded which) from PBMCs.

This chain's CDR3 is CASSLASQETQYF. The CDR3 DNA is TGTGCCAGCAGCTTAGCCTCCCAAGAGACCCAGTACTTC. J is TRBJ2-5 and V is TRBV5-6; D gene uncertain. This CDR3 is 13 amino acids long. Trimming left V 2 bases short and J 1 base short, with 6 bases between. Germline CDR1 is SGHDT and CDR2 is YYEEEE.